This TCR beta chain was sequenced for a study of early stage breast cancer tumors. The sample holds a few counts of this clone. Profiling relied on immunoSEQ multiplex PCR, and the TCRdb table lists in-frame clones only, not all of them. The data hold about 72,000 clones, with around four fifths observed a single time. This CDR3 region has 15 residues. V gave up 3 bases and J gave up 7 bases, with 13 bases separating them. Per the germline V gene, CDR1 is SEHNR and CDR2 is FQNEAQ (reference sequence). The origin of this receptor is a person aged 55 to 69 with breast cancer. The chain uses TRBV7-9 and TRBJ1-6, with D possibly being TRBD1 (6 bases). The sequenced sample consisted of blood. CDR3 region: CASSFMGAYNSPLHF. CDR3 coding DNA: TGTGCCAGCAGCTTCATGGGGGCTTACAATTCACCCCTCCACTTT.